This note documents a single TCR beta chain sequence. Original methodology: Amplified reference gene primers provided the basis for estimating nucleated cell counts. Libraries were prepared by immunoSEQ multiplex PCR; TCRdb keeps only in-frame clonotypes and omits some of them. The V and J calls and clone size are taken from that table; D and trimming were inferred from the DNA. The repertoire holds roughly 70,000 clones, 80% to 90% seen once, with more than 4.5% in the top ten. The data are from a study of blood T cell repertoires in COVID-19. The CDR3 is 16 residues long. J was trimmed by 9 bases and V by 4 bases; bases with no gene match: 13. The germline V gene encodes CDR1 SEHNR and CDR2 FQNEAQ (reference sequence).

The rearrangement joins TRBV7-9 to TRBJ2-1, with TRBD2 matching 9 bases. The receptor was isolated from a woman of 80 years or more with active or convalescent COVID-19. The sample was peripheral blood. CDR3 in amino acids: CASSSRAGGLSIEQFF. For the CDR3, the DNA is TGTGCCAGCAGCTCTAGAGCGGGAGGTTTGAGTATTGAGCAGTTCTTC. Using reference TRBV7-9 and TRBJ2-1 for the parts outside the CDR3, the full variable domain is DTGVSQNPRHKITKRGQNVTFRCDPISEHNRLYWYRQTLGQGPEFLTYFQNEAQLEKSRLLSDRFSAERPKGSFSTLEIQRTEQGDSAMYLCASSSRAGGLSIEQFFGPGTRLTVL.